This is a list of T cell receptor beta chains from one sample in a study of radiation and T cells in renal cell carcinoma. Produced via immunoSEQ multiplex PCR; TCRdb's table is partial and in-frame only. The data hold 15,000 to 20,000 clones, with around 55% observed a single time. The specimen was tumor tissue, collected from a patient whose treatment included radiotherapy and nephrectomy. The receptors stem from a man aged 45-65 years with renal cell carcinoma. Both conserved end residues are part of each CDR3. A D gene is named only where the DNA matches it firmly. Expanded clones are given a class, and other clones once, few, many or no size at all.

D: .
J: TRBJ2-2
V: TRBV19
size: .
DNA: TGTGCCAGTGGAGACCAGGGGTTGAGGGAGCTGTTTTTT
CDR3: CASGDQGLRELFF

D: .
J: TRBJ2-5
V: TRBV7-3
size: medium-sized
DNA: TGTGCCAGCAGCCCAACTGGACTGCAAGAGACCCAGTACTTC
CDR3: CASSPTGLQETQYF

D: .
J: TRBJ1-2
V: TRBV29-1
size: few
DNA: TGCAGCGTTGTTGGGTCGGTAGGGACCGGCTATGGCTACACCTTC
CDR3: CSVVGSVGTGYGYTF

D: .
J: TRBJ2-2
V: TRBV7-2
size: .
DNA: TGTGCCAGCAGCTCAACGGGGGCGCTAAACACCGGGGAGCTGTTTTTT
CDR3: CASSSTGALNTGELFF

D: .
J: TRBJ2-3
V: TRBV2
size: few
DNA: TGTGCCAGCAGTGGGGCAGATACGCAGTATTTT
CDR3: CASSGADTQYF

D: .
J: TRBJ1-5
V: TRBV27
size: few
DNA: TGTGCCAGCAGCCCCCAAGGGAGGGCGGGCAATCAGCCCCAGCATTTT
CDR3: CASSPQGRAGNQPQHF

D: TRBD1
J: TRBJ2-7
V: TRBV2
size: .
DNA: TGTGCCAGCAAGACAGGGGTGAGCTACGAGCAGTACTTC
CDR3: CASKTGVSYEQYF

D: TRBD2
J: TRBJ2-1
V: TRBV2
size: many
DNA: TGTGCCAGCAGTGAACAACTAGCGGATTACAATGAGCAGTTCTTC
CDR3: CASSEQLADYNEQFF

D: TRBD1
J: TRBJ2-3
V: TRBV14
size: .
DNA: TGTGCCAGCAGCCAAGGGACAGGTTGGGTAGATACGCAGTATTTT
CDR3: CASSQGTGWVDTQYF

D: .
J: TRBJ2-2
V: TRBV18
size: few
DNA: TGTGCCAGCTCACCGAACAGCAACACCGGGGAGCTGTTTTTT
CDR3: CASSPNSNTGELFF

D: .
J: TRBJ2-2
V: TRBV5-1
size: .
DNA: TGCGCCAGCAGCGATACCCCCGGGGCCTTCACCGGGGAGCTGTTTTTT
CDR3: CASSDTPGAFTGELFF

D: .
J: TRBJ1-4
V: TRBV7-4
size: few
DNA: TGTGCCAGCAGCTGGACTGCAACTAATGAAAAACTGTTTTTT
CDR3: CASSWTATNEKLFF

D: TRBD2
J: TRBJ2-2
V: TRBV9
size: .
DNA: TGTGCCAGCAGCGTAGCCACCTCTAGCGGGGGATCGAACACCGGGGAGCTGTTTTTT
CDR3: CASSVATSSGGSNTGELFF

D: .
J: TRBJ1-5
V: TRBV28
size: .
DNA: TGTGCCAGTACAATTAATTCTGGCAATCAGCCCCAGCATTTT
CDR3: CASTINSGNQPQHF

D: .
J: TRBJ1-4
V: TRBV6-5
size: .
DNA: TGTGCCAGCAAGCGGGGGGGAGCAACTAATGAAAAACTGTTTTTT
CDR3: CASKRGGATNEKLFF

D: .
J: TRBJ1-2
V: TRBV19
size: .
DNA: TGTGCCAGTAGTATGGACAGATCTAACTATGGCTACACCTTC
CDR3: CASSMDRSNYGYTF

D: .
J: TRBJ1-4
V: TRBV5-1
size: few
DNA: TGCGCCAGCAGCTTATCCGGGGCTAATGAAAAACTGTTTTTT
CDR3: CASSLSGANEKLFF

D: .
J: TRBJ1-3
V: TRBV9
size: once
DNA: TGTGCCAGCAGCGAACGTAGGGACTCTGGAAACACCATATATTTT
CDR3: CASSERRDSGNTIYF

D: TRBD1
J: TRBJ1-2
V: TRBV15
size: few
DNA: TGTGCCACCAGCAGAGCCGGACAGGGGGCAGAAGGAGGCTACACCTTC
CDR3: CATSRAGQGAEGGYTF

D: TRBD1
J: TRBJ2-7
V: TRBV4-1
size: .
DNA: TGCGCCAGCAGCCAAGTAACCTCCCAAGGGACAGGGTACCACGAGCAGTACTTC
CDR3: CASSQVTSQGTGYHEQYF

D: TRBD1
J: TRBJ2-1
V: TRBV7-9
size: few
DNA: TGTGCCAGCAGCCTAATTGGACAGGGGGCCTACAATGAGCAGTTCTTC
CDR3: CASSLIGQGAYNEQFF

D: .
J: TRBJ2-7
V: TRBV7-9
size: .
DNA: TGTGCCAGCAGCTTATCGGCAGCCTACGAGCAGTACTTC
CDR3: CASSLSAAYEQYF

D: TRBD1
J: TRBJ1-1
V: TRBV5-6
size: .
DNA: TGTGCCAGCAGCGCCTGGACAGGGGGCGCGTGGAACACTGAAGCTTTCTTT
CDR3: CASSAWTGGAWNTEAFF

D: TRBD2
J: TRBJ2-7
V: TRBV6-1
size: .
DNA: TGTGCCAGTAAATTAGCGGGAGCGGAGGACGAGCAGTACTTC
CDR3: CASKLAGAEDEQYF

D: TRBD1
J: TRBJ2-5
V: TRBV5-1
size: medium-sized
DNA: TGCGCCAGCAGCCCAAAGCCTCCGACAGGGCTGGGGCCCCAAGAGACCCAGTACTTC
CDR3: CASSPKPPTGLGPQETQYF

D: .
J: TRBJ2-7
V: TRBV6-1
size: few
DNA: TGTGCCAGCAGTGCCCGGGAATCCCTAATCTACGAGCAGTACTTC
CDR3: CASSARESLIYEQYF

D: .
J: TRBJ2-1
V: TRBV30
size: .
DNA: TGTGCCTGGAGCCGCCTCCAGAGGACCAATGAGCAGTTCTTC
CDR3: CAWSRLQRTNEQFF

D: .
J: TRBJ1-1
V: TRBV9
size: few
DNA: TGTGCCAGCAGCGTAGGGGGTACGAACACTGAAGCTTTCTTT
CDR3: CASSVGGTNTEAFF

D: .
J: TRBJ1-5
V: TRBV7-8
size: few
DNA: TGTGCCAGCAGCCATACCAGGACAGAATCAAATCAGCCCCAGCATTTT
CDR3: CASSHTRTESNQPQHF

D: TRBD1
J: TRBJ1-1
V: TRBV6-6
size: .
DNA: TGTGCCAGCAATGGACAGGAGAACACTGAAGCTTTCTTT
CDR3: CASNGQENTEAFF

D: TRBD2
J: TRBJ2-2
V: TRBV4-3
size: .
DNA: TGCGCCAGCAGCTCAGCGGGGGGCCCGACCGGATGGCTGTTTTTT
CDR3: CASSSAGGPTGWLFF

D: TRBD1
J: TRBJ1-6
V: TRBV9
size: .
DNA: TGTGCCAGCAACGTGGGGGGACAGACGAATTCACCCCTCCACTTT
CDR3: CASNVGGQTNSPLHF

D: .
J: TRBJ2-1
V: TRBV7-2
size: medium-sized
DNA: TGTGCCAGCAGCCCGGGAGTCCCCCAATACAATGAGCAGTTCTTC
CDR3: CASSPGVPQYNEQFF

D: TRBD1
J: TRBJ1-2
V: TRBV4-3
size: .
DNA: TGCGCCAGCAGCCACCTCACAGGGGCTAACTATGGCTACACCTTC
CDR3: CASSHLTGANYGYTF

D: TRBD1
J: TRBJ1-4
V: TRBV7-6
size: .
DNA: TGTGCCAGCAGCCCCCGGACAGGGAGGAATGAAAAACTGTTTTTT
CDR3: CASSPRTGRNEKLFF

D: TRBD1
J: TRBJ2-7
V: TRBV7-2
size: once
DNA: TGTGCCAGCAGCCCGGACAGGTTTTCCTACGAGCAGTACTTC
CDR3: CASSPDRFSYEQYF

D: .
J: TRBJ1-5
V: TRBV30
size: few
DNA: TGTGCCTGGAGTGTACGAGGGATTAATAGCAATCAGCCCCAGCATTTT
CDR3: CAWSVRGINSNQPQHF

D: TRBD2
J: TRBJ2-5
V: TRBV28
size: .
DNA: TGTGCCAGCAGTTTTTCGGGAGGTCAGACCCAGTACTTC
CDR3: CASSFSGGQTQYF

D: .
J: TRBJ1-1
V: TRBV6-1
size: .
DNA: TGTGCCAGCAGCCTCCTAGGGGTGGCTGAAGCTTTCTTT
CDR3: CASSLLGVAEAFF

D: .
J: TRBJ1-3
V: TRBV27
size: .
DNA: TGTGCCAGCACTCTGGACCGGTTAAGTGGAAACACCATATATTTT
CDR3: CASTLDRLSGNTIYF

D: TRBD2
J: TRBJ2-3
V: TRBV19
size: .
DNA: TGTGCCAGTAGTATGTACGAAGCGGGAGGAGATACGCAGTATTTT
CDR3: CASSMYEAGGDTQYF

D: .
J: TRBJ2-1
V: TRBV30
size: many
DNA: TGTGCCTGGGGGTGGGAAGGCGAGCAGTTCTTC
CDR3: CAWGWEGEQFF